This T cell receptor (beta chain) stems from a study of cytomegalovirus exposure and HLA in healthy donors. This clone was found a few times. 60 Vbeta and 13 Jbeta primers were used in PCR. Libraries were prepared by immunoSEQ multiplex PCR; TCRdb keeps only in-frame clonotypes and omits some of them. The sample has under 200,000 clones, around three quarters seen once. V lost 3 bases to trimming and J lost 6 bases; unmatched junction nucleotides: 15. The germline V gene has CDR1 SGDLS and CDR2 YYNGEE. The CDR3 is 19 residues long. The TCR comes from a man under 40 in good health and CMV-seropositive. This chain joins TRBV9 and TRBJ2-2, with TRBD2 identical over 12 bases. Sequencing used PBMCs. For the CDR3, the DNA is TGTGCCAGCAGCGCCAGACTAGCGGGGGCGCCCACTGGGGCCGGGGAGCTGTTTTTT. Translation: CASSARLAGAPTGAGELFF.